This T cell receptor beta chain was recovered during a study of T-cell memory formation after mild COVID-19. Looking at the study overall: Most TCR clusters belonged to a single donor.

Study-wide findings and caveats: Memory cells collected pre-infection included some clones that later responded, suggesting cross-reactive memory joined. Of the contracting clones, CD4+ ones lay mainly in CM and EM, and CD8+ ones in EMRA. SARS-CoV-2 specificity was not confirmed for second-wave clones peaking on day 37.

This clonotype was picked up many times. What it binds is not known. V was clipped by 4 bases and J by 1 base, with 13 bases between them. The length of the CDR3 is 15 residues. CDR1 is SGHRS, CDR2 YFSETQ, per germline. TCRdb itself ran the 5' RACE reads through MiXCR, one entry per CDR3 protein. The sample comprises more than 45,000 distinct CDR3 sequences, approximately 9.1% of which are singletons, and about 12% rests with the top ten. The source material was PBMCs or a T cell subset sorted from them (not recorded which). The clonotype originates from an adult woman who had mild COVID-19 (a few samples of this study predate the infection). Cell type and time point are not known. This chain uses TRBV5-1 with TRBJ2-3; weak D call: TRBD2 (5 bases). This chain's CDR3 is CASSPLGRGTDTQYF. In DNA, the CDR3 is TGCGCCAGCAGCCCTCTAGGGAGAGGCACAGATACGCAGTATTTT. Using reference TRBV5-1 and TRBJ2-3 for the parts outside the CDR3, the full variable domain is KAGVTQTPRYLIKTRGQQVTLSCSPISGHRSVSWYQQTPGQGLQFLFEYFSETQRNKGNFPGRFSGRQFSNSRSEMNVSTLELGDSALYLCASSPLGRGTDTQYFGPGTRLTVL.